The 30 T cell receptor delta chains listed next were all sequenced from one sample in a study of γδ T cells in repeated Plasmodium falciparum infection. TCRdb called clones from the multiplex PCR reads again using CATT. The sample lists tens of thousands of delta-chain clones; approximately 0.92% were seen once. Bulk repertoires came from Vgamma9/Vdelta2+ or Vdelta2-negative gammadelta T cells flow-sorted from PBMC. The sample taken for sequencing was gamma-delta T cells from blood. The receptor set was obtained from a pool of human donors (malaria-infected and uninfected, not separated).

In the case of this clone: A far larger clone lies a single base away; this is likely a read error. Other DNA sequences from this sample encode an identical CDR3 as well. V is TRDV1 and J is TRDJ1; a weak D match, TRDD3 (5 bases). The CDR3 spans 12 residues. The V gene's germline CDR1 is TSWWSYY and CDR2 QGS. For the CDR3, the DNA is TGCGCTCTTGGTGGGGACACCGATAAACTCATCTTT. It codes for CALGGDTDKLIF.

This clone was counted at least ten times. Other DNA sequences in the sample encode the same CDR3. The chain carries TRDV1 and TRDJ1, with 13 bases fitting TRDD3. With V trimmed by 8 bases and J by 1 base, 16 bases remained unmatched. The CDR3 runs to 19 residues. Germline CDR1 and CDR2: TSWWSYY and QGS. CDR3 region: CALLTPPNWGIRGTDKLIF. CDR3 nucleotide sequence: TGTGCTCTTCTCACCCCTCCAAACTGGGGGATACGGGGCACCGATAAACTCATCTTT.

This clone was seen only a few times. TCRdb's protein, taken from a much larger clone, differs from this DNA's translation at residue 10, likely owing to a read error; the protein displayed comes from the DNA. This chain links TRDV2 with TRDJ1, with 7 bases matching TRDD3. TCRdb offers no J gene call, so here the DNA was matched to germline to obtain one. The CDR3 sequence is 14 residues long. CDR1 GEAIGNYY and CDR2 EKD come from the germline V gene. The V gene end was trimmed by 3 bases and the J gene end by 10 bases; junction bases not matched to a gene: 13. The CDR3 here is CACDPVMLGGTLIF. CDR3 DNA: TGTGCCTGTGACCCGGTTATGCTGGGGGGTACACTCATCTTT.

In its sample, this clone was seen a few times. It differs at one base from a far larger clone, so likely a read error. This sample includes further DNA sequences coding for the same CDR3. The chain is built from TRDV2 and TRDJ1, with TRDD3 matching 10 bases. No J gene was available from TCRdb, and it was assigned here by a germline match of the DNA. The germline CDR1 and CDR2 sequences are GEAIGNYY and EKD. The CDR3 has 17 amino acids. CDR3 DNA: TGTGCCTGTGACGGCTTACTGGGGGATGAATTAGCCGACAAACTCATCTTT. It yields the protein CACDGLLGDELADKLIF.

In this sample, this clone turned up a few times. A far larger clone is one nucleotide away, so this likely arose from a read error. Other DNA sequences from this sample encode an identical CDR3 as well. CDR3 loop: CACDPSLPSRAGGYKLIF. As DNA, the CDR3 is TGTGCCTGTGACCCGAGCCTTCCTAGCCGTGCTGGGGGTTATAAGCTCATCTTT. The J gene is uncalled and the V gene is TRDV2; the D call in the table, TRDD3, was not verified against the DNA. The CDR3 extends over 18 amino acids. Germline V lookup: CDR1 GEAIGNYY, CDR2 EKD.

In this sample, this clone turned up a few times. A far larger clone is one base from this, pointing to a likely read error. This same CDR3 is encoded by further DNA sequences in the sample. The V call is TRDV1, the J call TRDJ1; D is unclear. No J segment appears in TCRdb, so it was assigned here by matching the sequence to germline. There are 16 residues in the CDR3. Germline CDR1 and CDR2: TSWWSYY and QGS. CDR3 sequence reads: CALGTRLPFGTDKLIF. CDR3 DNA sequence: TGCGCTCTTGGGACTCGACTGCCGTTTGGGACCGATAAACTCATCTTT.

Concerning this clone itself: A far larger clone is one base from this, pointing to a likely read error. This CDR3 is also generated by other DNA sequences in the sample. The V gene is TRDV2, the J gene TRDJ3; weak D call: TRDD3 (5 bases). TCRdb is silent on the J gene; assignment here came from matching the DNA to germline. From germline, CDR1 is GEAIGNYY and CDR2 EKD. The CDR3 is made up of 14 amino acids. The CDR3 DNA reads TGTGCCTGTGACACTCTCGGGGACACCCGGCAGATGTTTTTC. Protein sequence: CACDTLGDTRQMFF.

Concerning this clone: TCRdb's protein, taken from a much larger clone, differs from this DNA's translation at residue 11, likely owing to a read error; the protein displayed comes from the DNA. V and J are TRDV2 and TRDJ3; D not certain. TCRdb does not report a J gene; here it was assigned by matching the DNA to germline references. Trimming stripped 1 base from V and 0 bases from J, with 18 bases between. CDR1 GEAIGNYY and CDR2 EKD come from the germline V gene. The CDR3 covers 20 residues. The CDR3 loop is CACDTLKTDEGSWDTRQMFF. CDR3 nucleotides: TGTGCCTGTGACACTCTCAAGACCGACGAGGGCTCCTGGGACACCCGACAGATGTTTTTC.

A note on this clone: The mismatch at residue 7 between this DNA's translation and the TCRdb protein of a much larger clone likely reflects a read error; the protein shown is translated from the DNA. The chain combines TRDV1 with TRDJ1; 13 nucleotides line up with TRDD3. The J gene was missing in TCRdb and was found by matching the end of the DNA to germline. Germline lookup yields CDR1 TSWWSYY and CDR2 QGS. The V segment lost 3 bases and the J segment 0 bases; nucleotides outside the gene matches: 13. The CDR3 sequence is 20 residues long. CDR3 protein: CALGDLVSYWGIRHTDKLIF. CDR3 in DNA: TGTGCTCTTGGGGATCTCGTTTCGTACTGGGGGATACGGCACACCGATAAACTCATCTTT.

The table lists this clone with a few counts. TCRdb's listed protein matches a much larger clone and diverges from this DNA's translation at residue 12, likely through a read error; the protein shown comes from the DNA. The chain employs TRDV2 and TRDJ1, with TRDD3 identical over 8 bases. The J gene was missing in TCRdb and was found by matching the end of the DNA to germline. Germline lookup yields CDR1 GEAIGNYY and CDR2 EKD. The CDR3 consists of 17 residues. Trimming cost V 0 bases and J 3 bases; bases outside gene matches: 11. The CDR3 DNA reads as TGTGCCTGTGACACCCTTACTGGGGGCCCGTACGCCGATAAACTCATCTTT. This codes for CACDTLTGGPYADKLIF.

Note on this clone: The translation of this DNA and the TCRdb protein of a much larger clone differ at residue 16, probably owing to a read error; the protein shown here is translated from the DNA. The V call is TRDV1, the J call TRDJ1; 9 nucleotides align to TRDD3. The J gene was not available in TCRdb and was assigned here by matching the DNA to germline segments. The CDR3 is made up of 20 amino acids. The J segment lost 6 bases and the V segment lost 4 bases, leaving 24 bases of the junction unmatched. The germline V gene encodes CDR1 TSWWSYY and CDR2 QGS. The CDR3 loop reads CALGGSFLGFFRGIPNKLIF. The DNA for the CDR3 is TGTGCTCTTGGGGGATCCTTCCTCGGATTCTTCCGGGGGATACCCAATAAACTCATCTTT.

With regard to this clone: A read error likely explains why the TCRdb protein, taken from a much larger clone, differs from this DNA's translation at residue 11; the protein shown is translated from the DNA. The chain uses TRDV2 and TRDJ1, with 8 positions matching TRDD3. No J gene was available from TCRdb, and it was assigned here by a germline match of the DNA. The CDR3 totals 18 residues. V was pared by 0 bases and J by 2 bases, with 13 bases of the junction left unmatched. Looked up from germline, CDR1 is GEAIGNYY and CDR2 is EKD. The CDR3 DNA sequence: TGTGCCTGTGACACCATTCTCCGTACTGGGGGTAAGACCGATAAACTCATCTTT. Translating it yields CACDTILRTGGKTDKLIF.

This clone was seen a few times. This DNA translates differently at residue 12 from the TCRdb protein, which is that of a much larger clone; a read error is likely, and the protein shown is the DNA's own translation. The genes are TRDV2 and TRDJ1, with 12 positions matching TRDD3. The J gene, absent from TCRdb, was called here by matching the DNA to germline. Germline V lookup: CDR1 GEAIGNYY, CDR2 EKD. V dropped 0 bases and J dropped 1; count of bases not matched to a gene: 8. The CDR3 has 18 amino acids. In nucleotides, the CDR3 is TGTGCCTGTGACACCGGACTGGGGGATACTCCCTGCACCGATAAACTCATCTTT. Its protein product is CACDTGLGDTPCTDKLIF.

The sample holds a few counts of this clone. The mismatch at residue 14 between this DNA's translation and the TCRdb protein of a much larger clone likely reflects a read error; the protein shown is translated from the DNA. This sequence joins TRDV1 and TRDJ1; 10 nucleotides line up with TRDD3. TCRdb carries no J gene annotation; the J gene was assigned here by matching the DNA with germline. The germline V gene has CDR1 TSWWSYY and CDR2 QGS. There are 18 residues in the CDR3. J gave up 7 bases and V 0 bases, and 14 bases lay outside the gene matches. The CDR3 DNA is TGTGCTCTTGGGGAACTCTTCCCGATTTACTGGGGGATGGGTAAACTCATCTTT. This encodes CALGELFPIYWGMGKLIF.

Turning to this clone: This DNA translates differently at residue 15 from the TCRdb protein, which is that of a much larger clone; a read error is likely, and the protein shown is the DNA's own translation. J is TRDJ1 and V is TRDV1; possible D gene TRDD2, 5 bases. The CDR3 spans 19 residues. Germline V gene data show CDR1 as TSWWSYY and CDR2 as QGS. The CDR3 region has the DNA TGTGCTCTTGGGGAATCGGGGCCCCCGGTCGTCCTTCAAACCGGTAAACTCATCTTT. It codes for CALGESGPPVVLQTGKLIF.

The table lists this clone with a few counts. The mismatch at residue 5 between this DNA's translation and the TCRdb protein of a much larger clone likely reflects a read error; the protein shown is translated from the DNA. This chain links TRDV2 with TRDJ1, with 8 bases fitting TRDD3. TCRdb gives no J gene; it was assigned here by matching the DNA to germline. The germline V gene encodes CDR1 GEAIGNYY and CDR2 EKD. This CDR3 is 19 amino acids long. After removal of 2 bases from V and 1 base from J, the junction contained 17 bases not matched to a gene. The DNA of the CDR3 is TGTGCCTGTGACATCTCGTACTGGGGGCCTAAAAAAGTCACCGATAAACTCATCTTT. Translated: CACDISYWGPKKVTDKLIF.

Concerning this clone: It differs at one base from a far larger clone, so likely a read error. Distinct nucleotide sequences in the sample also encode this CDR3. The CDR3 spells CAFYLAFPPSFGGYASGIF. CDR3 DNA: TGTGCCTTCTACCTGGCCTTCCCCCCATCTTTTGGGGGATACGCAAGCGGCATCTTT. The V gene is TRDV3, but the J gene lacks a call; TRDD3 is the table's D call and was not checked against the DNA. Germline V CDR1 and CDR2: TVYSNPD, GDNSRS (reference sequence). The CDR3 is 19 residues long.

This clone was counted between two and nine times. A far larger clone is just one base off, so this is likely a read error. Within the sample, other DNA sequences also encode this same CDR3. This chain links TRDV2 with TRDJ3, with 9 bases that match TRDD3. TCRdb leaves out the J gene; it was filled in here by matching the DNA to germline. Germline V gene sequence: CDR1 GEAIGNYY, CDR2 EKD. The CDR3 runs 18 residues. CDR3 sequence: CACDTILGDSWDTRQMFF. The CDR3, as DNA: TGTGCCTGCGACACCATACTGGGGGACTCCTGGGACACCCGACAGATGTTTTTC.

To note about this clone: This DNA's translation differs at residue 3 from TCRdb's protein, which comes from a much larger clone; a read error is likely, and the protein shown is translated from the DNA. The J gene is TRDJ1, the V gene TRDV1; the match to TRDD3 covers 11 bases. The J gene is absent in TCRdb and was assigned here via DNA matching to germline. Germline CDR1 is TSWWSYY and CDR2 is QGS. This CDR3 contains 20 residues. The CDR3 DNA is TGTGCTCCTGGGAATCGGCGGATCCTACCTTTGGGGGATACGGCCGATAAACTCATCTTT. As protein: CAPGNRRILPLGDTADKLIF.

This clone was detected only a few times. A far larger clone lies a single base away; this is likely a read error. The same CDR3 can be traced to other DNA sequences in this sample. The chain recombines TRDV2 with TRDJ2; 8 bases fit TRDD3. TCRdb supplies no J gene; here it was assigned by aligning the nucleotide sequence to germline. V trimming: 3 bases; J trimming: 3 bases; junction bases outside the gene matches: 17. The CDR3 sequence is 19 residues long. The germline V gene encodes CDR1 GEAIGNYY and CDR2 EKD. DNA of the CDR3: TGTGCCTGTGACCCATCATCGAATGTTACTGGGGGTCTGACAGCACAACTCTTCTTT. As protein: CACDPSSNVTGGLTAQLFF.

This clone was counted only a few times. A far larger clone is a single base away, which makes a read error likely. This sample also contains other DNA sequences that code for the same CDR3. The rearrangement uses TRDV3 and TRDJ1, with TRDD3 identical over 7 bases. The junction had 21 bases not matched to a gene; V was cut back by 3 bases and J by 2 bases. The CDR3 has 18 amino acids. Germline V gene data show CDR1 as TVYSNPD and CDR2 as GDNSRS (reference sequence). The CDR3 protein is CALWPSRRGYAFTDKLIF. For the CDR3, the DNA is TGTGCCTTGTGGCCTTCACGCAGGGGATATGCATTTACCGATAAACTCATCTTT.

This clone was observed a few times. TCRdb assigns this DNA the protein of a much larger clone, which departs from its translation at residue 14; this likely reflects a read error, and the protein shown comes from translating the DNA. With the J gene uncalled, the V gene is TRDV2; the table's D call TRDD3 went unverified against the DNA. There are 16 residues in the CDR3. Germline V gene lookup returns CDR1 GEAIGNYY and CDR2 EKD. CDR3 sequence reads: CACDTLILGDTGKPIF. The DNA for the CDR3 is TGTGCCTGTGACACCCTAATACTGGGGGATACCGGTAAACCCATCTTT.

With regard to this clone: TCRdb attributes to this sequence the protein of a much larger clone, which differs from the DNA translation at residue 12; a read error is likely, and the protein displayed is translated from the DNA. The chain joins TRDV2 to TRDJ1, with 7 bases lining up with TRDD3. CDR3 size: 17 residues. Germline loops: CDR1 GEAIGNYY, CDR2 EKD. The ends lost 7 bases at V and 4 bases at J; junction bases unmatched: 20. CDR3 sequence reads: CACDRMGGSPGNDKLIF. The CDR3 nucleotides are TGTGCCTGCGACCGGATGGGGGGATCTCCGGGCAACGATAAACTCATCTTT.

On this clone: A read error likely explains this, since a far larger clone differs by one base. Within the sample, other DNA sequences also encode this same CDR3. The chain uses TRDV1 and TRDJ1; 8 bases agree with TRDD3. Germline matching of the DNA provided the J gene here, since TCRdb leaves it blank. There are 20 residues in the CDR3. V was pared by 1 base and J by 0 bases, with 16 bases of the junction left unmatched. Germline V gene lookup returns CDR1 TSWWSYY and CDR2 QGS. The CDR3 coding sequence is TGTGCTCTTGGGGAACGAGGCTACGCGGGGGATAAGGGGTACACCGATAAACTCATCTTT. It translates to CALGERGYAGDKGYTDKLIF.

In its sample, this clone is medium-sized. Other DNA sequences in the same sample also yield this CDR3. The V and J genes are TRDV2 and TRDJ1; 9 bases agree with TRDD3. V shed 1 base, J shed 0 bases, and the junction held 11 bases outside the gene matches. This CDR3 region has 18 residues. CDR1 GEAIGNYY and CDR2 EKD come from the germline V gene. The CDR3 DNA sequence: TGTGCCTGTGACACTTTGGAAGGACTGGGGGACGACACCGATAAACTCATCTTT. This codes for CACDTLEGLGDDTDKLIF.

This clone has just a few counts. This DNA's translation and the protein TCRdb lists, from a much larger clone, do not match at residue 13, likely due to a read error; the protein shown is translated from the DNA. The chain links TRDV1 to TRDJ1; perhaps TRDD3 as D (8 bases). As TCRdb names no J gene, one was assigned here on the basis of a DNA match to germline. CDR1 and CDR2 (germline): TSWWSYY, QGS. The CDR3 covers 19 residues. Between the trimmed V and J ends, which lost 7 bases and 1 base, there was a span of 28 bases. CDR3 nucleotide sequence: TGTGCTCTTGCCCTTCCTTCTTTACTGGGGGGGAAGTGCACCGATAAACTCATCTTT. It codes for CALALPSLLGGKCTDKLIF.

A few counts support this clone. A much larger clone sits a single nucleotide away, making a read error possible. V is TRDV1 and J is TRDJ1, with D possibly being TRDD3 (9 bases). The germline V gene has CDR1 TSWWSYY and CDR2 QGS. CDR3 size: 20 residues. Trimming removed 3 bases at V and 7 bases at J, with 33 bases between. The CDR3 coding sequence is TGTGCTCTTGGGGAGCCCTTCCCCTTCCTAGAGACTGGGGGAGTCACTAAACTCATCTTT. Residues: CALGEPFPFLETGGVTKLIF.

Comment on this clone: A read error likely explains this, since a far larger clone differs by one base. This sample includes further DNA sequences coding for the same CDR3. V gene TRDV1 combines with J gene TRDJ1; D perhaps matches TRDD3 (7 bases). The J gene comes from matching the DNA to germline here; TCRdb lacks it. Germline V gene lookup returns CDR1 TSWWSYY and CDR2 QGS. V lost 0 bases and J 3 bases, leaving 32 bases between the germline ends. The CDR3 is 22 amino acids. The CDR3 DNA reads as TGTGCTCTTGGGGAACTAGCGTGCTCCTACTGGGGCACTATGAAAAGGGCCGATAAACTCATCTTT. Its translation: CALGELACSYWGTMKRADKLIF.

For this clone: The mismatch at residue 3 between this DNA's translation and the TCRdb protein of a much larger clone likely reflects a read error; the protein shown is translated from the DNA. This sequence joins TRDV2 and TRDJ1, with D uncertain. TCRdb leaves out the J gene; it was filled in here by matching the DNA to germline. Germline V gives CDR1 GEAIGNYY, CDR2 EKD. CDR3 length: 17 amino acids. CDR3 residues: CARDTRPGPGYTDKLIF. CDR3 nucleotides: TGTGCCCGTGACACCCGTCCGGGTCCGGGGTACACCGATAAACTCATCTTT.

This clone has just a few counts. The amino acid sequence in TCRdb belongs to a much larger clone and departs from this DNA's translation at residue 5, likely a sequencing read error; the sequence shown is translated from the DNA. V gene TRDV2 combines with J gene TRDJ3, with 10 bases lining up with TRDD3. No J gene was available from TCRdb, and it was assigned here by a germline match of the DNA. The CDR3 length is 23 residues. V lost 2 bases to trimming and J lost 0 bases; unmatched junction nucleotides: 18. The V gene's germline CDR1 is GEAIGNYY and CDR2 EKD. In DNA form, the CDR3 reads TGTGCCTGTGACATGGGAAAGAGAACTGGGGGATCCGAAAGCTCCTGGGACACCCGACAGATGTTTTTC. It is translated as CACDMGKRTGGSESSWDTRQMFF.